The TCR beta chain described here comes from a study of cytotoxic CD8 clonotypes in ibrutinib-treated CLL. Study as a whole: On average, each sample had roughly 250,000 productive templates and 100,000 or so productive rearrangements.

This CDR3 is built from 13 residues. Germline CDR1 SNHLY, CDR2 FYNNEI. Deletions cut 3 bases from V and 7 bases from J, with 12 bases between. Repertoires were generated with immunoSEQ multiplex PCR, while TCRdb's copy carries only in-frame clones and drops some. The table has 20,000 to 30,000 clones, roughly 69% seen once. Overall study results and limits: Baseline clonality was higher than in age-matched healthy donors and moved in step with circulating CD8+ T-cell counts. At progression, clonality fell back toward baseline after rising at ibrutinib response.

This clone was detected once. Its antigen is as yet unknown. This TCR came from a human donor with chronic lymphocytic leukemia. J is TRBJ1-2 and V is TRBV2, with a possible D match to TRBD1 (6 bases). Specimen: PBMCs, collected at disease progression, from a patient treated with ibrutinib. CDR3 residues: CASSENTGIGYTF. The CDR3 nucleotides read TGTGCCAGCAGTGAGAATACAGGGATTGGCTACACCTTC.